The rows below give T cell receptor beta chains drawn from one sample of a study of human T cells and chemical hapten exposure. MiXCR, run by TCRdb on the RACE reads, gives a single entry per CDR3 protein. The sample yields more than 55,000 distinct CDR3 sequences, approximately 9.4% seen once. The sample here was whole blood, taken in connection with sensitization to the hapten diphenylcyclopropenone (DPC). The receptors come from a woman aged 40 to 50 with alopecia areata. Some clones in this sample may be carry-over from other donors' samples. CDR3s leave out the opening cysteine and the closing phenylalanine or tryptophan. Expanded clones get a size class; other rows say once, few or many, or leave the size out.

size | length | J | V | CDR3
NA | 13 | TRBJ1-1 | TRBV7-3 | ASSPNTLPNTEAF
many | 15 | TRBJ2-1 | TRBV6-2/TRBV6-3 | ASSYSSGGAFYNEQF
many | 12 | TRBJ1-1 | TRBV27 | ASSLLGMDTEAF
many | 12 | TRBJ2-2 | TRBV5-1 | ASSLVGQDGELF
many | 12 | TRBJ2-7 | TRBV28 | ASTPLGTGVPQY
many | 13 | TRBJ2-1 | TRBV18 | ASSPDQSSYNEQF
many | 12 | TRBJ2-1 | TRBV29-1 | SALGGGRYNEQF
NA | 12 | TRBJ1-1 | TRBV11-2 | ASSLIRVNTEAF
few | 12 | TRBJ2-1 | TRBV9 | ASSPTGTYNEQF
many | 12 | TRBJ2-7 | TRBV16 | ASSPSDRGREQY
few | 10 | TRBJ2-3 | TRBV6-5 | ASSRGPDTQY
many | 12 | TRBJ1-1 | TRBV20-1 | SARIGQFRTEAF
many | 13 | TRBJ1-5 | TRBV7-9 | ASSHSGINNQPQH
many | 14 | TRBJ1-6 | TRBV4-1 | ASSQFGQGGNSPLH
many | 13 | TRBJ1-2 | TRBV30 | AWSADAGTTGGYT
many | 16 | TRBJ1-1 | TRBV4-3 | ASSPGTGTGRRDTEAF
NA | 17 | TRBJ2-2 | TRBV7-6 | ASSYPGTSGGLNTGELF
many | 10 | TRBJ1-6 | TRBV6-6 | ASTSNDSPLH
many | 13 | TRBJ2-4 | TRBV11-2 | ASSPTGTLGNIQY
many | 12 | TRBJ2-3 | TRBV11-3 | ASSLGSQTDTQY
NA | 11 | TRBJ2-7 | TRBV6-6 | ASSRGPRDEQY
many | 13 | TRBJ1-1 | TRBV11-2 | ASSSPPDTGGKAF
NA | 15 | TRBJ1-6 | TRBV21-1 | ASSKALRSSYNSPLH
many | 13 | TRBJ2-3 | TRBV20-1 | SARRQGEGTDTQY
NA | 12 | TRBJ1-4 | TRBV7-6 | GSSLEADNEKLF
few | 10 | TRBJ2-5 | TRBV29-1 | SVLSGLETQY
NA | 14 | TRBJ1-5 | TRBV10-2 | ASREQGSISNQPQH
NA | 11 | TRBJ2-7 | TRBV19 | ASSLTNSYEQY
many | 13 | TRBJ1-5 | TRBV19 | ASSIVGGQHQPQH
many | 12 | TRBJ1-6 | TRBV6-6 | ASSPGAYNSPLH
many | 9 | TRBJ2-3 | TRBV20-1 | SPLFTDTQY
NA | 10 | TRBJ2-3 | TRBV29-1 | SVESGTDTQY
many | 10 | TRBJ2-3 | TRBV11-2 | ASSLEADTQY
NA | 12 | TRBJ1-2 | TRBV9 | ASSVAPSPYGYT
few | 13 | TRBJ2-1 | TRBV12-5 | ASGLGQGTYNEQF
many | 11 | TRBJ1-4 | TRBV12-3/TRBV12-4 | ASSREANEKLF
few | 11 | TRBJ2-7 | TRBV5-1 | ASSLDISYEQY
few | 12 | TRBJ2-7 | TRBV6-6 | ASILGGPAYEQY
many | 12 | TRBJ1-5 | TRBV5-5 | ASSLEVGNQPQH
many | 11 | TRBJ2-3 | TRBV29-1 | SVEVQGTDTQY
many | 12 | TRBJ1-6 | TRBV12-3/TRBV12-4 | ASSLGQNNSPLH
NA | 14 | TRBJ1-6 | TRBV2 | ASSSPGQGEGSPLH
few | 11 | TRBJ1-4 | TRBV20-1 | SATPGRFEKLF
few | 12 | TRBJ1-4 | TRBV27 | ASRGRQEGEKLF
NA | 12 | TRBJ2-5 | TRBV10-3 | ATRGGGTQETQY
few | 14 | TRBJ1-5 | TRBV28 | ASSSPPTFSNQPQH
many | 11 | TRBJ1-1 | TRBV12-3/TRBV12-4 | ASSFDRALSAF
NA | 14 | TRBJ2-2 | TRBV12-3/TRBV12-4 | ASSLGQGVSTGELF
many | 14 | TRBJ2-5 | TRBV4-1 | ASSQVQGLADWTQY
NA | 15 | TRBJ1-5 | TRBV6-6 | ASSYSPGWGNNQPQH
NA | 13 | TRBJ1-2 | TRBV11-2 | ASSSLTGGIYGYT
few | 13 | TRBJ2-3 | TRBV5-6 | ASSPVSGGSDTQY
many | 12 | TRBJ2-5 | TRBV7-2 | ASSSGLAAETQY
many | 12 | TRBJ2-5 | TRBV2 | ATHRRGGLETQY
NA | 13 | TRBJ2-1 | TRBV7-2 | ASSPPGAVGNEQF
NA | 12 | TRBJ1-1 | TRBV29-1 | SVGGPLKNTEAF
many | 13 | TRBJ1-2 | TRBV7-6 | ASSSQGDGRYGYT